These T cell receptor beta chains were read from a single sample in a study of blood T cell repertoires in COVID-19. Measured with immunoSEQ multiplex PCR; TCRdb has only the in-frame clones, and not every one. Of more than 95,000 clones in the sample, around four fifths are singletons; the top ten hold about 2.1%. The specimen was peripheral blood. These receptors all stem from a man younger than 40 with acute or convalescent COVID-19. Each CDR3 is given with its conserved first and last residue. D genes are given only for firm matches. The size field is filled for only some rows; it gives once, few, many or a size class.

CDR3 DNA: TGTGCCACCAGTGATTCAGGGGACGAGCAGTACTTC
CDR3 protein: CATSDSGDEQYF
D gene: -
clone size: -
V gene: TRBV24-1
J gene: TRBJ2-7

CDR3 DNA: TGTGCCAGCTCCCTGGGACTTAACACAGATACGCAGTATTTT
CDR3 protein: CASSLGLNTDTQYF
D gene: -
clone size: -
V gene: TRBV18
J gene: TRBJ2-3

CDR3 DNA: TGTGCCAGCTCAGCGACGGGGGGAGCTAACTATGGCTACACCTTC
CDR3 protein: CASSATGGANYGYTF
D gene: -
clone size: -
V gene: TRBV18
J gene: TRBJ1-2

CDR3 DNA: TGTGCCAGCAGCCCAGGACAGTCTTACAATGAGCAGTTCTTC
CDR3 protein: CASSPGQSYNEQFF
D gene: -
clone size: -
V gene: TRBV6-2/TRBV6-3
J gene: TRBJ2-1

CDR3 DNA: TGTGCCAGCAGTGAAGCCAGCTACAATGAGCAGTTCTTC
CDR3 protein: CASSEASYNEQFF
D gene: -
clone size: -
V gene: TRBV6-1
J gene: TRBJ2-1

CDR3 DNA: TGTGCCAGTAGTCAGCTCCGGGACAGGGGAAAGAAATACACCGGGGAGCTGTTTTTT
CDR3 protein: CASSQLRDRGKKYTGELFF
D gene: TRBD1
clone size: -
V gene: TRBV19
J gene: TRBJ2-2

CDR3 DNA: TGTGCCAGCACCCGGGACAGCCCAAATGAAAAACTGTTTTTT
CDR3 protein: CASTRDSPNEKLFF
D gene: TRBD1
clone size: -
V gene: TRBV7-9
J gene: TRBJ1-4

CDR3 DNA: TGTGCCAGCAGCGAGCGGGAGCTCCAAGAGACCCAGTACTTC
CDR3 protein: CASSERELQETQYF
D gene: TRBD2
clone size: -
V gene: TRBV3-1/TRBV3-2
J gene: TRBJ2-5

CDR3 DNA: TGTGCCAGCAGCTTAGTCGGGAGGTCCACAGATACGCAGTATTTT
CDR3 protein: CASSLVGRSTDTQYF
D gene: TRBD2
clone size: -
V gene: TRBV11-3
J gene: TRBJ2-3

CDR3 DNA: TGTGCCAGCAGTTACCTTGGTTGGGGGGATGAAAAACTGTTTTTT
CDR3 protein: CASSYLGWGDEKLFF
D gene: -
clone size: -
V gene: TRBV6-5
J gene: TRBJ1-4

CDR3 DNA: TGTGCCAGCAGCCCGGTAGCGGGGGGGAGCACAGATACGCAGTATTTT
CDR3 protein: CASSPVAGGSTDTQYF
D gene: TRBD2
clone size: few
V gene: TRBV3-1/TRBV3-2
J gene: TRBJ2-3

CDR3 DNA: TGTGCCAGCAGCGTCGGGACTAGCGGGGCTCAGTACTTC
CDR3 protein: CASSVGTSGAQYF
D gene: TRBD2
clone size: -
V gene: TRBV9
J gene: TRBJ2-5

CDR3 DNA: TGTGCCAGTAGTATAGGTTGGGACAGGGGTATGAATGAGCAGTTCTTC
CDR3 protein: CASSIGWDRGMNEQFF
D gene: TRBD1
clone size: -
V gene: TRBV19
J gene: TRBJ2-1

CDR3 DNA: TGTGCCAGCAGCCTCAGAGGGGGGGGCACAGATACGCAGTATTTT
CDR3 protein: CASSLRGGGTDTQYF
D gene: -
clone size: -
V gene: TRBV7-9
J gene: TRBJ2-3

CDR3 DNA: TGTGCCAGCAGTGAGATTCTGAGGATCTCCTACGAGCAGTACTTC
CDR3 protein: CASSEILRISYEQYF
D gene: -
clone size: -
V gene: TRBV2
J gene: TRBJ2-7

CDR3 DNA: TGCAGTGCTTTCGGCGGCTACGAGCAGTACTTC
CDR3 protein: CSAFGGYEQYF
D gene: -
clone size: once
V gene: TRBV20-1
J gene: TRBJ2-7

CDR3 DNA: TGCAGCCCAGACACCATGGAGGGAGCACGGACTAATGAAAAACTGTTTTTT
CDR3 protein: CSPDTMEGARTNEKLFF
D gene: -
clone size: -
V gene: TRBV29-1
J gene: TRBJ1-4

CDR3 DNA: TGTGCCAGCAGCTTAGTCTTCGGGGGAGATACGCAGTATTTT
CDR3 protein: CASSLVFGGDTQYF
D gene: -
clone size: -
V gene: TRBV11-2
J gene: TRBJ2-3

CDR3 DNA: TGTGCCAGCGGCCCGAGACAGGGCCATGGCTACACCTTC
CDR3 protein: CASGPRQGHGYTF
D gene: TRBD1
clone size: -
V gene: TRBV27
J gene: TRBJ1-2

CDR3 DNA: TGTGCCTGGGTGGGGTGGGGCGGCCGGAGACCTGGCTACACCTTC
CDR3 protein: CAWVGWGGRRPGYTF
D gene: -
clone size: -
V gene: TRBV30
J gene: TRBJ1-2

CDR3 DNA: TGTGCCAGCAGCTCAAAAGCCACTGAAGCTTTCTTT
CDR3 protein: CASSSKATEAFF
D gene: -
clone size: -
V gene: TRBV11-2
J gene: TRBJ1-1

CDR3 DNA: TGTGCCAGCAGTTTAGGCGTCAGGTGGGATGAAAAACTGTTTTTT
CDR3 protein: CASSLGVRWDEKLFF
D gene: -
clone size: -
V gene: TRBV27
J gene: TRBJ1-4

CDR3 DNA: TGTGCCAGCAAGGGGGCCGGGGACAATGAGCAGTTCTTC
CDR3 protein: CASKGAGDNEQFF
D gene: TRBD1
clone size: -
V gene: TRBV6-5
J gene: TRBJ2-1

CDR3 DNA: TGTGCCAGCAGCTCGACCGGGGAGGGTTTCTTT
CDR3 protein: CASSSTGEGFF
D gene: -
clone size: -
V gene: TRBV7-9
J gene: TRBJ1-1

CDR3 DNA: TGTGCCAGCAGCTACAGGGGTGGCAATCAGCCCCAGCATTTT
CDR3 protein: CASSYRGGNQPQHF
D gene: TRBD1
clone size: -
V gene: TRBV7-2
J gene: TRBJ1-5

CDR3 DNA: TGTGCCAGCAGCCAAAGGGGTTTGGGGAGCAATCAGCCCCAGCATTTT
CDR3 protein: CASSQRGLGSNQPQHF
D gene: -
clone size: -
V gene: TRBV3-1/TRBV3-2
J gene: TRBJ1-5

CDR3 DNA: TGTGCCAGCAGCCCGCGGGACAGGGGGCTCATGAACACTGAAGCTTTCTTT
CDR3 protein: CASSPRDRGLMNTEAFF
D gene: TRBD1
clone size: -
V gene: TRBV14
J gene: TRBJ1-1

CDR3 DNA: TGTGCCATCAGTGAGCCACCGGGTGGCGGGTCGGGCTATCATACGCAGTATTTT
CDR3 protein: CAISEPPGGGSGYHTQYF
D gene: -
clone size: -
V gene: TRBV10-3
J gene: TRBJ2-3

CDR3 DNA: TGTGCCAGCAGTCCGGGACAGGCTATCCAAGAGACCCAGTACTTC
CDR3 protein: CASSPGQAIQETQYF
D gene: TRBD1
clone size: -
V gene: TRBV6-5
J gene: TRBJ2-5

CDR3 DNA: TGTGCCAGTAGACAGGGGGCACGCGCGGAGACCCAGTACTTC
CDR3 protein: CASRQGARAETQYF
D gene: TRBD1
clone size: -
V gene: TRBV19
J gene: TRBJ2-5

CDR3 DNA: TGCGCCAGCAGCCAAGATCGCCGGGTCTCGACCCAGTACTTC
CDR3 protein: CASSQDRRVSTQYF
D gene: -
clone size: -
V gene: TRBV4-3
J gene: TRBJ2-5

CDR3 DNA: TGTGCCAGCAGCCCCCGCGCGGGACAGTCCTATGGCTACACCTTC
CDR3 protein: CASSPRAGQSYGYTF
D gene: TRBD1
clone size: -
V gene: TRBV4-2
J gene: TRBJ1-2

CDR3 DNA: TGTGCCAGCAGCCCCAGACAGGGAGATCAGCCCCAGCATTTT
CDR3 protein: CASSPRQGDQPQHF
D gene: TRBD1
clone size: -
V gene: TRBV7-2
J gene: TRBJ1-5

CDR3 DNA: TGTGCCACCAGCGAAGATTCAGGGTACTCCTACAATGAGCAGTTCTTC
CDR3 protein: CATSEDSGYSYNEQFF
D gene: -
clone size: few
V gene: TRBV15
J gene: TRBJ2-1

CDR3 DNA: TGTGCCAGCAGCGTAGGCGGGGAGAACACCGGGGAGCTGTTTTTT
CDR3 protein: CASSVGGENTGELFF
D gene: -
clone size: -
V gene: TRBV9
J gene: TRBJ2-2

CDR3 DNA: TGTGCCAGCAGTTCCCTATCGAACACTGAAGCTTTCTTT
CDR3 protein: CASSSLSNTEAFF
D gene: -
clone size: -
V gene: TRBV27
J gene: TRBJ1-1

CDR3 DNA: TGCAGCGACAGGGGAATGAACACTGAAGCTTTCTTT
CDR3 protein: CSDRGMNTEAFF
D gene: TRBD1
clone size: -
V gene: TRBV29-1
J gene: TRBJ1-1

CDR3 DNA: TGTGCCAGCAGCGTAGATCGTCTAAGCTCCAATGAGCAGTTCTTC
CDR3 protein: CASSVDRLSSNEQFF
D gene: -
clone size: -
V gene: TRBV9
J gene: TRBJ2-1

CDR3 DNA: TGTGCCAGCAGCCCAAAGACATCGGATACGCAGTATTTT
CDR3 protein: CASSPKTSDTQYF
D gene: -
clone size: -
V gene: TRBV7-2
J gene: TRBJ2-3

CDR3 DNA: TGTGCCAGCAGCTTAGCGCGGTCCACCTCTGGAAACACCATATATTTT
CDR3 protein: CASSLARSTSGNTIYF
D gene: -
clone size: -
V gene: TRBV7-8
J gene: TRBJ1-3

CDR3 DNA: TGTGCCAGCAGCTTATTGGTAGGGGGCTGCAATCAGCCCCAGCATTTT
CDR3 protein: CASSLLVGGCNQPQHF
D gene: TRBD1
clone size: -
V gene: TRBV7-3
J gene: TRBJ1-5

CDR3 DNA: TGTGCCAGCAGTCAGGGACTAGCGGGGACGCCAGATACGCAGTATTTT
CDR3 protein: CASSQGLAGTPDTQYF
D gene: TRBD2
clone size: -
V gene: TRBV27
J gene: TRBJ2-3

CDR3 DNA: TGTGCCAGCAGCTTAGGAGCGGGGGCTGGCACAGATACGCAGTATTTT
CDR3 protein: CASSLGAGAGTDTQYF
D gene: TRBD2
clone size: -
V gene: TRBV11-3
J gene: TRBJ2-3

CDR3 DNA: TGTGCCAGCAGTAGACAGGGGAATCGGTATGGCTACACCTTC
CDR3 protein: CASSRQGNRYGYTF
D gene: TRBD1
clone size: -
V gene: TRBV6-5
J gene: TRBJ1-2

CDR3 DNA: TGCGCCAGCAGCCCTCTGGAGGGCTATGGCTACACCTTC
CDR3 protein: CASSPLEGYGYTF
D gene: -
clone size: -
V gene: TRBV5-1
J gene: TRBJ1-2

CDR3 DNA: TGTGCCAGCAGCTTGGGAGCTAGCGGGAGCGCGGGATACAATGAGCAGTTCTTC
CDR3 protein: CASSLGASGSAGYNEQFF
D gene: TRBD2
clone size: -
V gene: TRBV5-6
J gene: TRBJ2-1

CDR3 DNA: TGCAGTGCTAGTTTACAGGTTCGGGCAGATACGCAGTATTTT
CDR3 protein: CSASLQVRADTQYF
D gene: -
clone size: -
V gene: TRBV20-1
J gene: TRBJ2-3

CDR3 DNA: TGTGCCTGGAGTGTACTTTCAGGGGCGACCGGGGAGCTGTTTTTT
CDR3 protein: CAWSVLSGATGELFF
D gene: -
clone size: once
V gene: TRBV30
J gene: TRBJ2-2

CDR3 DNA: TGTGCCAGCAGGGAAAGACTAGCGGGGGGGCTACACGAGCAGTACTTC
CDR3 protein: CASRERLAGGLHEQYF
D gene: TRBD2
clone size: -
V gene: TRBV6-1
J gene: TRBJ2-7

CDR3 DNA: TGTGCCAGCACCCTAAGCGGGGGGCTGGGCGAGCAGTACTTC
CDR3 protein: CASTLSGGLGEQYF
D gene: TRBD2
clone size: once
V gene: TRBV27
J gene: TRBJ2-7

CDR3 DNA: TGTGCCAGCAGCACAACAGGCGGCTACGAGCAGTACTTC
CDR3 protein: CASSTTGGYEQYF
D gene: -
clone size: -
V gene: TRBV7-2
J gene: TRBJ2-7

CDR3 DNA: TGTGCCAGCAGCACAGGGGAGGAGAACACTGAAGCTTTCTTT
CDR3 protein: CASSTGEENTEAFF
D gene: TRBD1
clone size: -
V gene: TRBV13
J gene: TRBJ1-1

CDR3 DNA: TGTGCCAGTAGTATACAACAGGGGAGAGGCTACACCTTC
CDR3 protein: CASSIQQGRGYTF
D gene: TRBD1
clone size: once
V gene: TRBV19
J gene: TRBJ1-2

CDR3 DNA: TGTGCCAGCAGCTTCAGCGGGAGCTCCTACAATGAGCAGTTCTTC
CDR3 protein: CASSFSGSSYNEQFF
D gene: TRBD2
clone size: -
V gene: TRBV5-4
J gene: TRBJ2-1

CDR3 DNA: TGTGCCAGCAGGTTAATAGGGACTAGCACAGATACGCAGTATTTT
CDR3 protein: CASRLIGTSTDTQYF
D gene: -
clone size: -
V gene: TRBV6-5
J gene: TRBJ2-3